Detailed here is one TCR beta chain. The junction departs from the called germline gene at one end, perhaps through a read error. Authors' analysis steps: Researchers report that nucleated cell counts were estimated from reference gene primer amplification. Profiling relied on immunoSEQ multiplex PCR, and the TCRdb table lists in-frame clones only, not all of them. That table is the source of V, J and clone size, and D and trimming were worked out from the DNA. This table holds around 120,000 clones, 85% found once. Germline V gene lookup returns CDR1 SGDLS and CDR2 YYNGEE. This CDR3 is 16 amino acids long. This entry belongs to a study of blood T cell repertoires in COVID-19. Study-level information: Sites in the United States, Italy and Spain provided acute and convalescent COVID-19 samples. Sample material is recorded as cDNA or gDNA derived from T cells, B-cell-depleted T cells, or PBMCs.

V gene TRBV9 combines with J gene TRBJ1-6; 10 nucleotides line up with TRBD1. The sequence was collected from a human donor in a cohort sampled during active COVID-19. Sequencing was performed on peripheral blood. Written as DNA, the CDR3 is TGTGCCAGCAGCGTATTCGGGACAGGGGAAAATTCACCCCCCCACTTT. This translates into CASSVFGTGENSPPHF.